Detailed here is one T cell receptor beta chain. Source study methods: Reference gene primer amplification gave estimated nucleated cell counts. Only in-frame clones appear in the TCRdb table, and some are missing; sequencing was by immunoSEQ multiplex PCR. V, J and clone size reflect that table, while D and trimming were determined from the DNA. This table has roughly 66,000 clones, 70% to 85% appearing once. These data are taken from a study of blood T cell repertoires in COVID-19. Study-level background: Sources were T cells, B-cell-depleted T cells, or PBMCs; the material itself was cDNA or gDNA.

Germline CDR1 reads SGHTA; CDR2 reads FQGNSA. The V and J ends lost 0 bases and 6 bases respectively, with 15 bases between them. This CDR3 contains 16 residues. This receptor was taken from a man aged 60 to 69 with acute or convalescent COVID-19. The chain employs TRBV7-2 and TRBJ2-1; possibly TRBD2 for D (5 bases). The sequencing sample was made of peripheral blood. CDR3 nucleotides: TGTGCCAGCAGCTTAGCGGTGTCTAGCAGTGGCAATGAGCAGTTCTTC. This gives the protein CASSLAVSSSGNEQFF.